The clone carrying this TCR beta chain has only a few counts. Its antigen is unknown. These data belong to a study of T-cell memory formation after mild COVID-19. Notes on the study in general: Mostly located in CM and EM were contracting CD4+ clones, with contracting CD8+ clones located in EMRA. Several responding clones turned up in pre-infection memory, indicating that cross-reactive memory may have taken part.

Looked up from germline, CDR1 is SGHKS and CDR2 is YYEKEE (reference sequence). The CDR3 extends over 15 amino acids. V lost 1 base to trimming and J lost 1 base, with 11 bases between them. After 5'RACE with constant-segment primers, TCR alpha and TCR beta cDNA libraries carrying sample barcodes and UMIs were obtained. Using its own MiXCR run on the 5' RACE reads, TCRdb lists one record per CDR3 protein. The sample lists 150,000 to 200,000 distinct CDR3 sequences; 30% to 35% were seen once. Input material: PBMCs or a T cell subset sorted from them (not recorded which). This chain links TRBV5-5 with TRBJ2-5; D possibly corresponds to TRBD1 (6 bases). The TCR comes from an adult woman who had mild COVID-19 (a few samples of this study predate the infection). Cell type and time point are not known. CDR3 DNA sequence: TGTGCCAGCAGCTTGTGGGGGCAGTCCCAAGAGACCCAGTACTTC. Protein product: CASSLWGQSQETQYF.